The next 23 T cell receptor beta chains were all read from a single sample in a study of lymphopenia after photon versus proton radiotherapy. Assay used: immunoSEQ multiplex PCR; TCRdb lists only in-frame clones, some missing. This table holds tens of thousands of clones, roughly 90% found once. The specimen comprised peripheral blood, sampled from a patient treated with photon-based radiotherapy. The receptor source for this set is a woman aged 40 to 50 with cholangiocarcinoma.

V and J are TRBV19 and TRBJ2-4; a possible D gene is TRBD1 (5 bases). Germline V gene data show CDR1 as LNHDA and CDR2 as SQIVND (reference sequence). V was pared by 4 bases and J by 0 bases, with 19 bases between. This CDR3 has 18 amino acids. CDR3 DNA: TGTGCCAGTAGTACCCTCGATTCACCAGGGATAGCCAAAAACATTCAGTACTTC. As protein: CASSTLDSPGIAKNIQYF.

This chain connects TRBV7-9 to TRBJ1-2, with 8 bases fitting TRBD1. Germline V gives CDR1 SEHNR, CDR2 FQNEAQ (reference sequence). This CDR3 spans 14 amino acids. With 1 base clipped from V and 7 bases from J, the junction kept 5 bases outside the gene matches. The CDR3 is CASSLGFGTGGYTF. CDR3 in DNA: TGTGCCAGCAGCTTAGGATTCGGGACAGGTGGCTACACCTTC.

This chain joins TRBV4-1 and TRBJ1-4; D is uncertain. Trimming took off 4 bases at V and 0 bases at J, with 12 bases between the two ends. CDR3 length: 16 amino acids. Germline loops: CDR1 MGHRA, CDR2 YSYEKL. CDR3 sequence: CASSPHPIATNEKLFF. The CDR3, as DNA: TGCGCCAGCAGCCCCCATCCGATTGCAACTAATGAAAAACTGTTTTTT.

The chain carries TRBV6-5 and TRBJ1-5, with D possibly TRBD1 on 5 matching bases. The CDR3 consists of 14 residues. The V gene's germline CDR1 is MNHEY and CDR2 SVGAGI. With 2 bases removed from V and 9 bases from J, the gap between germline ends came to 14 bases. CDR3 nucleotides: TGTGCCAGCAGTTACGGGACCGGGGGAGGGCCCCAGCATTTT. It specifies CASSYGTGGGPQHF.

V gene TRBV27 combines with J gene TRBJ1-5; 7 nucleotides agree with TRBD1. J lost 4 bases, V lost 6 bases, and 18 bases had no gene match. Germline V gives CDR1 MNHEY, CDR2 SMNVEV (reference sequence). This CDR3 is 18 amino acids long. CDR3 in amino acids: CASSRFAVGQAKNQPQHF. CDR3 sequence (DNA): TGTGCCAGCAGCCGATTCGCGGTTGGACAGGCAAAAAATCAGCCCCAGCATTTT.

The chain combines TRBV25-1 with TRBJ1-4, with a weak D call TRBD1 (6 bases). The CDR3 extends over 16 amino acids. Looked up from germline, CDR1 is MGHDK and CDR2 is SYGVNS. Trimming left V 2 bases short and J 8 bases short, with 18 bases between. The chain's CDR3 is CASSEGIGGPGEKLFF. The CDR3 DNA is TGTGCCAGCAGTGAAGGCATTGGGGGCCCGGGGGAAAAACTGTTTTTT. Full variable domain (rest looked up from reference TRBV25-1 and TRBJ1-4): EADIYQTPRYLVIGTGKKITLECSQTMGHDKMYWYQQDPGMELHLIHYSYGVNSTEKGDLSSESTVSRIRTEHFPLTLESARPSHTSQYLCASSEGIGGPGEKLFFGSGTQLSVL.

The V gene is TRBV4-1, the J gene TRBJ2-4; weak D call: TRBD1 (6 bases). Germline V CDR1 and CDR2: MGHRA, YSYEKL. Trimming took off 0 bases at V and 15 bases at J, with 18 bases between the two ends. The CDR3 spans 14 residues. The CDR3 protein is CASSQEGAGLTSYF. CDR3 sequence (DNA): TGCGCCAGCAGCCAAGAGGGGGCGGGCCTGACTTCGTACTTC.

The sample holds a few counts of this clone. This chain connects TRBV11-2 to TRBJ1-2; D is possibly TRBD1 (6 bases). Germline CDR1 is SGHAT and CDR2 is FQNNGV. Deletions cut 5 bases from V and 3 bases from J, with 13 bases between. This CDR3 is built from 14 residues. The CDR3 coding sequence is TGTGCCAGCAGCCCCACGACAGGCGACTATGGCTACACCTTC. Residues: CASSPTTGDYGYTF.

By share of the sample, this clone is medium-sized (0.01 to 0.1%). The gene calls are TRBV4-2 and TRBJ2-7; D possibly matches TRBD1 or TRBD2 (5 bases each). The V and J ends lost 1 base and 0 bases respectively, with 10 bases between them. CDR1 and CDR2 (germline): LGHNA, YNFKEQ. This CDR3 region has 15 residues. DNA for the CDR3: TGTGCCAGCAGCCAAGGGGACCTGAGCTCCTACGAGCAGTACTTC. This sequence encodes CASSQGDLSSYEQYF.

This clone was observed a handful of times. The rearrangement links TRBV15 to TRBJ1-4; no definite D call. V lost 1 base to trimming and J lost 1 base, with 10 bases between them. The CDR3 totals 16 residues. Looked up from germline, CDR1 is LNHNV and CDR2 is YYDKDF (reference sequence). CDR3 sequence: CATSRARGLTNEKLFF. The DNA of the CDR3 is TGTGCCACCAGCAGAGCCAGAGGGTTAACTAATGAAAAACTGTTTTTT.

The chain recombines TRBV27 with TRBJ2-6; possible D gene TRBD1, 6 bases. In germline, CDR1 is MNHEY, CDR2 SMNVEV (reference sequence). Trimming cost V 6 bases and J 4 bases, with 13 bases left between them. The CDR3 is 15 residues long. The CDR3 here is CASRPQGSGANVLTF. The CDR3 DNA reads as TGTGCCAGCAGGCCACAGGGTTCCGGGGCCAACGTCCTGACTTTC.

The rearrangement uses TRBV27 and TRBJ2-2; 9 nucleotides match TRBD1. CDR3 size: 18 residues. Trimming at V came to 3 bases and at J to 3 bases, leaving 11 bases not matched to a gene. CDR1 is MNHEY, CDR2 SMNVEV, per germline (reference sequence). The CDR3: CASSLKGQGPVDTGELFF. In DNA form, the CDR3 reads TGTGCCAGCAGTTTGAAAGGACAGGGGCCGGTTGACACCGGGGAGCTGTTTTTT.

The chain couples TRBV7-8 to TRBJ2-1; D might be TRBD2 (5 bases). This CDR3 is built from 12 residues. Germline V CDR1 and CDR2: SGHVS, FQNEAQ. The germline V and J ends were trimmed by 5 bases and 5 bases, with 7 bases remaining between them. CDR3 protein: CASSPGDNEQFF. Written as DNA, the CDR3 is TGTGCCAGCAGCCCCGGGGACAATGAGCAGTTCTTC.

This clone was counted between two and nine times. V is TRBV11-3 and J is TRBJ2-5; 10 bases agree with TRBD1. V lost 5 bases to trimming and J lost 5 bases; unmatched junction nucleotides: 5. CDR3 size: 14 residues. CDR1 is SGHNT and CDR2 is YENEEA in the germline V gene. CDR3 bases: TGTGCCAGCAGCCGACCGGGACAGGGGGAGACCCAGTACTTC. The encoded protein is CASSRPGQGETQYF.

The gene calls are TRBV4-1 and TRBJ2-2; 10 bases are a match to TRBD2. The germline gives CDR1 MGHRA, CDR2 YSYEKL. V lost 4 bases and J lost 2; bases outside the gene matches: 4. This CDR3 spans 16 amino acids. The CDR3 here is CASSPQRGGNTGELFF. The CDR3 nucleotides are TGCGCCAGCAGCCCCCAGCGGGGGGGAAACACCGGGGAGCTGTTTTTT.

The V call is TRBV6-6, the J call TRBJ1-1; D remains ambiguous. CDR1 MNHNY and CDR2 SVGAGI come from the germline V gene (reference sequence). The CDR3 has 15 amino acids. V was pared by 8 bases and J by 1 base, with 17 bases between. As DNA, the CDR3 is TGTGCCAGCTCTACTCCGAGGCAAAAGAACACTGAAGCTTTCTTT. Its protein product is CASSTPRQKNTEAFF.

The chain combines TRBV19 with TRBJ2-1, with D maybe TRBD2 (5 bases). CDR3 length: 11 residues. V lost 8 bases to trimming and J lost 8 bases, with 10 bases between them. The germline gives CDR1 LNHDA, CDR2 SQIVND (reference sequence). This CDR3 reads CASFGVYEQFF. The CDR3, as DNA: TGTGCCAGTTTCGGGGTCTATGAGCAGTTCTTC. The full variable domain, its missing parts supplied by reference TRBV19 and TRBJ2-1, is DGGITQSPKYLFRKEGQNVTLSCEQNLNHDAMYWYRQDPGQGLRLIYYSQIVNDFQKGDIAEGYSVSREKKESFPLTVTSAQKNPTAFYLCASFGVYEQFFGPGTRLTVL.

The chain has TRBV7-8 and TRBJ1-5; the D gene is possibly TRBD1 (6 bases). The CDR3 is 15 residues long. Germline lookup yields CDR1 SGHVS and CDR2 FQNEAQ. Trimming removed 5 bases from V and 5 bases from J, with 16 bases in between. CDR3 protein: CASSAWTAPDQPQHF. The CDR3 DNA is TGTGCCAGCAGCGCGTGGACAGCGCCCGATCAGCCCCAGCATTTT.

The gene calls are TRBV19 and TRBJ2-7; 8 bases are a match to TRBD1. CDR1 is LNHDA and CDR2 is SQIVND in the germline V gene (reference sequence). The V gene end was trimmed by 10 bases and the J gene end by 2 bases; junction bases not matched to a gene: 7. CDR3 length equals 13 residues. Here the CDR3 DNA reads TGTGCCACTAAGGGACAGGCTACCTACGAGCAGTACTTC. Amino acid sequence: CATKGQATYEQYF. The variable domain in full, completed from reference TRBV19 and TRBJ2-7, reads DGGITQSPKYLFRKEGQNVTLSCEQNLNHDAMYWYRQDPGQGLRLIYYSQIVNDFQKGDIAEGYSVSREKKESFPLTVTSAQKNPTAFYLCATKGQATYEQYFGPGTRLTVT.

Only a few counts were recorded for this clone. As DNA, the CDR3 is TGTGCAAGTCGCTCGTCGCTGGGCTACACCTTC. This sequence encodes CASRSSLGYTF. The chain links TRBV12-2 to TRBJ1-2. TRBV12-2 is annotated as a pseudogene. This CDR3 is built from 11 residues.

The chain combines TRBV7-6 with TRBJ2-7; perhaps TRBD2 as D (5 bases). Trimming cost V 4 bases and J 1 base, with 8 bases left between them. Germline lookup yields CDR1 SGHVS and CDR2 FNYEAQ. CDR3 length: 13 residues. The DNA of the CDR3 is TGTGCCAGCAGCTCCGGGGATTCCTACGAGCAGTACTTC. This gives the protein CASSSGDSYEQYF.

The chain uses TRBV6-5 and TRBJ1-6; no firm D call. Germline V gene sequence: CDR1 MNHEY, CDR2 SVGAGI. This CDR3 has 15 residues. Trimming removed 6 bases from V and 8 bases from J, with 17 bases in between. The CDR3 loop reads CASSRAPPKDSPLHF. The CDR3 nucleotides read TGTGCCAGCAGCCGCGCCCCGCCAAAGGATTCACCCCTCCACTTT.

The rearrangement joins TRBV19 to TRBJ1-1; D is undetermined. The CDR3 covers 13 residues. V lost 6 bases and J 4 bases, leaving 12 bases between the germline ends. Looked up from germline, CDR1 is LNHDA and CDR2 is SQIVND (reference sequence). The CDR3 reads CASRDGRGTEAFF. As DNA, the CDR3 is TGTGCCAGTAGGGATGGGAGAGGCACTGAAGCTTTCTTT.